The present TCR beta chain was sequenced within a study of T cell responses to AZD1222 COVID-19 vaccine. Findings and caveats of the study: Donors were chiefly white British, with a greater number of females, and clonal diversity was perhaps underestimated.

Samples with a second dose at about 4 or about 12 weeks were pooled together. With respect to this clone: Its antigen is still unknown.

Only in-frame clones appear in the TCRdb table, and some are missing; sequencing was by immunoSEQ multiplex PCR. The sample includes tens of thousands of clones, about 91% seen only once; the top ten take over 7.5%. The V segment lost 2 bases and the J segment 3 bases; nucleotides outside the gene matches: 3. This CDR3 comprises 15 residues. CDR1 and CDR2 (germline): SGDLS, YYNGEE. The rearrangement uses TRBV9 and TRBJ2-2, with TRBD2 identical over 8 bases. Sequenced material: peripheral blood, taken 28 days after the second AZD1222 dose. This TCR derives from an adult who received the AZD1222 COVID-19 vaccine. CDR3 protein: CASSVVAGYTGELFF. The CDR3 DNA reads TGTGCCAGCAGCGTTGTAGCGGGGTACACCGGGGAGCTGTTTTTT. Together with reference TRBV9 and TRBJ2-2, the CDR3 gives the full variable domain: DSGVTQTPKHLITATGQRVTLRCSPRSGDLSVYWYQQSLDQGLQFLIQYYNGEERAKGNILERFSAQQFPDLHSELNLSSLELGDSALYFCASSVVAGYTGELFFGEGSRLTVL.